The 21 T cell receptor beta chains given below trace back to one sample, sequenced in a study of CD8 T cells in ankylosing spondylitis. A single record per CDR3 protein comes from TCRdb applying MiXCR to the 5' RACE reads. The sample shows under 250,000 distinct CDR3 sequences, over 30% of them seen only once. The sequencing sample was made of blood, either unsorted or a sorted T cell fraction (not recorded which). These receptors originate from a male donor with ankylosing spondylitis or in good health (not recorded which).

This chain links TRBV28 with TRBJ2-3, with D uncertain. The CDR3 is 12 amino acids. Per the germline V gene, CDR1 is MDHEN and CDR2 is SYDVKM. Deletions cut 6 bases from V and 6 bases from J, with 10 bases between. The CDR3 is CASRSPSDTQYF. For the CDR3, the DNA is TGTGCCAGCAGGTCGCCGTCGGATACGCAGTATTTT.

This chain connects TRBV7-3 to TRBJ2-3; D perhaps matches TRBD1 (8 bases). Trimming removed 6 bases at V and 2 bases at J, with 18 bases between. The germline V gene has CDR1 SGHTA and CDR2 FQGTGA. The CDR3 covers 16 residues. CDR3 DNA: TGTGCCAGCAGTGGACAGGGAGGGGGCTACACAGATACGCAGTATTTT. It yields the protein CASSGQGGGYTDTQYF.

A few counts support this clonotype. This chain connects TRBV27 to TRBJ2-7, with a weak D call TRBD1 (5 bases). Germline values: CDR1 MNHEY, CDR2 SMNVEV (reference sequence). The CDR3 sequence is 13 residues long. Between the trimmed V and J ends, which lost 5 bases and 6 bases, there was a span of 14 bases. CDR3: CASSRTDSREQYF. The CDR3 coding sequence is TGTGCCAGCAGTCGAACCGACAGTCGCGAGCAGTACTTC.

J is TRBJ1-3 and V is TRBV12-3 or TRBV12-4, with 7 bases lining up with TRBD1. The CDR3 is made up of 15 amino acids. V shed 5 bases, J shed 2 bases, and the junction held 6 bases outside the gene matches. The CDR3 nucleotides are TGTGCCAGCAGTCAGACAGGGCACGCTGGAAACACCATATATTTT. This encodes CASSQTGHAGNTIYF.

This clonotype appeared a few times. The chain has TRBV29-1 and TRBJ2-6; D uncertain. Trimming shortened V by 3 bases and J by 5 bases, and 2 bases separated the two germline ends. From germline, CDR1 is SQVTM and CDR2 ANQGSEA. The CDR3 has 11 residues. CDR3 coding DNA: TGCAGCGTTGAGTGGGCCAACGTCCTGACTTTC. Encoded protein: CSVEWANVLTF.

This clonotype occurred many times. The J gene is TRBJ2-3, the V gene TRBV5-6, with D perhaps matching TRBD2 (7 bases). The CDR3 extends over 15 amino acids. Germline V gives CDR1 SGHDT, CDR2 YYEEEE. V was trimmed by 2 bases and J by 0 bases, leaving 10 bases between them. CDR3 sequence: CASSLGGASTDTQYF. The DNA of the CDR3 is TGTGCCAGCAGCTTAGGGGGGGCTAGCACAGATACGCAGTATTTT.

The gene calls are TRBV25-1 and TRBJ2-7, with 7 bases that match TRBD2. With 10 bases clipped from V and 2 bases from J, the junction kept 5 bases outside the gene matches. The CDR3 has 12 residues. CDR1 and CDR2 (germline): MGHDK, SYGVNS. For the CDR3, the DNA is TGTGCCACCCAGCGGGGTCCCTACGAGCAGTACTTC. Its translation is CATQRGPYEQYF.

This rearrangement joins TRBV12-3 or TRBV12-4 to TRBJ1-2; D remains unclear. The V and J ends lost 4 bases and 4 bases respectively, with 16 bases between them. This CDR3 is built from 15 residues. This CDR3 is CASSSWADRGYGYTF. CDR3 coding DNA: TGTGCCAGCAGTTCCTGGGCGGACCGGGGCTATGGCTACACCTTC.

This clonotype has just a few counts. The chain is built from TRBV7-2 and TRBJ1-1, with 7 bases lining up with TRBD1. The CDR3 length is 15 residues. V lost 0 bases to trimming and J lost 4 bases; unmatched junction nucleotides: 5. CDR1 and CDR2 (germline): SGHTA, FQGNSA. CDR3 region: CASSLAAGGFTEAFF. The DNA of the CDR3 is TGTGCCAGCAGCTTAGCGGCAGGGGGATTCACTGAAGCTTTCTTT.

The V gene is TRBV18, the J gene TRBJ2-7; a possible D gene is TRBD2 (5 bases). This CDR3 has 15 residues. CDR1 is KGHSH and CDR2 is LQKENI in the germline V gene. The germline V and J ends were trimmed by 0 bases and 6 bases, with 15 bases remaining between them. This CDR3 is CASSPPAGSSGEQYF. The CDR3 DNA sequence: TGTGCCAGCTCACCACCGGCGGGTAGCTCCGGCGAGCAGTACTTC.

In its sample, this clonotype was seen a few times. The rearrangement uses TRBV12-3 or TRBV12-4 and TRBJ1-5; no clear D. The CDR3 consists of 13 residues. Deletions cut 3 bases from V and 8 bases from J, with 11 bases between. The CDR3 loop is CASSFLILEPQHF. As DNA, the CDR3 is TGTGCCAGCAGTTTCCTAATCCTGGAGCCCCAGCATTTT.

The CDR3 DNA follows: TGTGCCAACAATCAGCCCCAGCATTTT. This sequence encodes CANNQPQHF. The V call is TRBV6-5, the J call TRBJ1-5; D unclear. Germline V gene data show CDR1 as MNHEY and CDR2 as SVGAGI. This CDR3 comprises 9 residues. Deletions cut 10 bases from V and 3 bases from J, with 1 base between.

The chain combines TRBV9 with TRBJ1-5, with D unresolved. Germline CDR1 is SGDLS and CDR2 is YYNGEE. The CDR3 sequence is 15 residues long. The V and J ends lost 0 bases and 3 bases respectively, with 10 bases between them. The CDR3 spells CASSVGHLANQPQHF. The CDR3 coding sequence is TGTGCCAGCAGCGTAGGACATCTAGCCAATCAGCCCCAGCATTTT.

This clonotype was detected once. The chain recombines TRBV28 with TRBJ2-7; D unclear. Trimming shortened V by 5 bases and J by 2 bases, and 10 bases separated the two germline ends. The CDR3 consists of 13 residues. The germline gives CDR1 MDHEN, CDR2 SYDVKM. CDR3 DNA: TGTGCCAGCAGTCGCCCCGGAGCCTACGAGCAGTACTTC. This translates into CASSRPGAYEQYF.

This clonotype was detected a few times. The chain links TRBV12-3 or TRBV12-4 to TRBJ1-4; D may be TRBD1 (5 bases). CDR3 size: 14 residues. Trimming removed 4 bases at V and 8 bases at J, with 14 bases between. The CDR3 DNA follows: TGTGCCAGCAGTTGGGGCCAGGGTGGGGAAAAACTGTTTTTT. The encoded protein is CASSWGQGGEKLFF.

V is TRBV20-1 and J is TRBJ1-3; weak D call: TRBD1 (5 bases). The germline V gene encodes CDR1 DFQATT and CDR2 SNEGSKA (reference sequence). V dropped 5 bases and J dropped 1 base, with 9 bases sitting between them. The CDR3 runs to 13 residues. CDR3 in amino acids: CSAEDRSGNTIYF. CDR3 coding DNA: TGCAGTGCTGAAGACAGATCTGGAAACACCATATATTTT.

The chain combines TRBV4-1 with TRBJ2-3; 15 nucleotides match TRBD2. Per germline, CDR1 MGHRA and CDR2 YSYEKL. The CDR3 is made up of 18 amino acids. Trimming took 3 bases from V and 0 from J; bases not matched to a gene: 4. The CDR3 region has the DNA TGCGCCAGCAGCCACCCAGGACTAGCGGGGGGGAGCACAGATACGCAGTATTTT. Translating gives CASSHPGLAGGSTDTQYF.

This clonotype was observed a few times. V and J are TRBV29-1 and TRBJ1-4, with no clear D. The ends were cut back, 7 bases at V and 4 bases at J, with 10 bases in the middle. This CDR3 is 12 amino acids long. CDR1 is SQVTM, CDR2 ANQGSEA, per germline. The CDR3 loop is CSAASSNEKLFF. The DNA for the CDR3 is TGCAGCGCCGCGTCGAGTAATGAAAAACTGTTTTTT.

The sample holds a few counts of this clonotype. V usage is TRBV12-3 or TRBV12-4 and J usage is TRBJ1-1; D is unclear. CDR3 size: 13 residues. The germline V and J ends were trimmed by 3 bases and 3 bases, with 8 bases remaining between them. The CDR3 sequence: CASSFPGDTEAFF. CDR3 nucleotides: TGTGCCAGCAGTTTCCCAGGTGACACTGAAGCTTTCTTT.

In this sample, this clonotype turned up a few times. The CDR3 nucleotides are TGCAGTGCTAGAGATCCCCCCGGGACCGGGGAGCTGTTTTTT. Translating gives CSARDPPGTGELFF. The rearrangement links TRBV20-1 to TRBJ2-2; D is unclear. The V gene lost 0 bases and the J gene lost 5 bases, with 10 bases spanning the gap. Germline V gene lookup returns CDR1 DFQATT and CDR2 SNEGSKA (reference sequence). The CDR3 is made up of 14 amino acids.

This rearrangement joins TRBV20-1 to TRBJ2-3, with 8 bases identical to TRBD2. This CDR3 comprises 13 residues. Trimming removed 5 bases from V and 5 bases from J; junction bases left unmatched: 6. Per germline, CDR1 DFQATT and CDR2 SNEGSKA (reference sequence). CDR3 amino acids: CSASGGLGDTQYF. The CDR3 bases are TGCAGTGCTTCGGGGGGGCTTGGAGATACGCAGTATTTT.